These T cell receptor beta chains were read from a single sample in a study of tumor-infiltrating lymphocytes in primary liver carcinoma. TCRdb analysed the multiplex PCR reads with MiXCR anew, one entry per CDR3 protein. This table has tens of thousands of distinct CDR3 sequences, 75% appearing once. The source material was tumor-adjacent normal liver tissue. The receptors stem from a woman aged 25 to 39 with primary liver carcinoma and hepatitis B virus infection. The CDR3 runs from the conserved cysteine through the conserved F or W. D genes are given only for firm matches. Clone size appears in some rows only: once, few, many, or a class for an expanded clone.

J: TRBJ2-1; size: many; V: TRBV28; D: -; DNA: TGTGCCAGCAGTCGACGCAATGAGCAGTTCTTC; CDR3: CASSRRNEQFF
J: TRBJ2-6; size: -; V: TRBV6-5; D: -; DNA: TGTGTCAGCAGTTACGCCCAGTCTAGCTCTGGGGCCAACGTCCTGACTTTC; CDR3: CVSSYAQSSSGANVLTF
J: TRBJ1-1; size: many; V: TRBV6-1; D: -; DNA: TGTGCCAGCAGTGAAAGCGACCCCTTCAAGGAAGCTTTCTTT; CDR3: CASSESDPFKEAFF
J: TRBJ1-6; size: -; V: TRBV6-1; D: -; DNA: TGTGCCAGCGGTGAACACGCGAGCTCCTATAATTCACCCCTCCACTTT; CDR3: CASGEHASSYNSPLHF
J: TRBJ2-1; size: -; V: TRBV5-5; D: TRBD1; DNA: TGTGCCAGCAGCGTCTGGACAGGGACCTACAATGAGCAGCTCTTC; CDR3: CASSVWTGTYNEQLF
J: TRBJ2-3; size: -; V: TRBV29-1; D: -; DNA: -; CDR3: CGVGQGATDTQYF
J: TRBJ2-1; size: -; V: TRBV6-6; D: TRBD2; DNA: TGTGCCAGCAGCCGTGGCTTACTAGCGCCCCATAGTGAGCAGTTCTTC; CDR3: CASSRGLLAPHSEQFF
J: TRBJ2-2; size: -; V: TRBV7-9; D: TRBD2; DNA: TGTGCCAGCAGCCCCCAAGCGGGGGAGGTCACCGGGGAGCTGTTTTTT; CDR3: CASSPQAGEVTGELFF
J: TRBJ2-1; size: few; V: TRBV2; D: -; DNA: TGTGCCAGCAGCTCACCCGTACTTAACTCCTACAATGAGCAGTTCTTC; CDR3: CASSSPVLNSYNEQFF
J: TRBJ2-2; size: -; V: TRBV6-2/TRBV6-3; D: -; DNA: TGTGCCAGCAGTTACCCCCCCGGAGAGACAGGCACCGGGGAGCTGTTTTTT; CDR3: CASSYPPGETGTGELFF
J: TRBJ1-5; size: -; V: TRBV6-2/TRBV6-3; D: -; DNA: TGTACCAGCAGCAGCGGGATAGGGGATTATCAGCCCCAGCATTTT; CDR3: CTSSSGIGDYQPQHF
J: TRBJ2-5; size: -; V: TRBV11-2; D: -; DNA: TGTGCCAGCAACCTAGAATCAGGGGGGGGGGTAGAGACGCAGTACTTC; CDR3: CASNLESGGGVETQYF
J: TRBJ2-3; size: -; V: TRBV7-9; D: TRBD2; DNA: TGTGCCAGCAGCCCGGGACTAGCGGGAGGCCTCATATATACGCAGTATTTT; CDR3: CASSPGLAGGLIYTQYF
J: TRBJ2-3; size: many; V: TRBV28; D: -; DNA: TGTGCCAGCGGCTGGGCAGATACGCAGTATTTT; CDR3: CASGWADTQYF
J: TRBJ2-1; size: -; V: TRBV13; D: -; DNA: TGCGCCAGCAGCTCTAGCGAGAGGGCCGTGTATGAGCAGTTCTTC; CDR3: CASSSSERAVYEQFF
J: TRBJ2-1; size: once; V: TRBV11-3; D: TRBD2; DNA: TGTGCCAGCATCCGACTAACGGGGGGGTGGTATGAGCAGTTCTTC; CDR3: CASIRLTGGWYEQFF
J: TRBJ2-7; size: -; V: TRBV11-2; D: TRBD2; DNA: TGTGCCGGCAGCTTAGCAGTGACTAGCAGCCTCTTGGTGTACTTC; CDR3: CAGSLAVTSSLLVYF
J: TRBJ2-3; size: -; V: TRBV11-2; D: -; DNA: TGTGCCAGTAGCCGGATGGATAGCACAGATACGCAGTATTTT; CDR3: CASSRMDSTDTQYF
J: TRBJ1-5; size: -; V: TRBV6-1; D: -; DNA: TGTGCCAGAAGTGAAGCGCTTCTTGGATTTCGGGATGGAGGTACGCAGCATTTT; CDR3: CARSEALLGFRDGGTQHF
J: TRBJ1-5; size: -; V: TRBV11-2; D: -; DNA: TGTGCCAGCAGCTTAGGGGGGGGATCCCATAGCAATCAGCCCCAGCATTTT; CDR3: CASSLGGGSHSNQPQHF
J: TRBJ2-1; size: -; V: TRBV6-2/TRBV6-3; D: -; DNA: TGTTCCGGCGGGCTGCTCCTATACAATGAGCAGCTCTTC; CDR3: CSGGLLLYNEQLF
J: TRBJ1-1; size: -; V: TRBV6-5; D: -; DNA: TGTGCCAGCAGTTACTCAGGGGACAACAGGTGGAACACTGAAGTCTTCTTT; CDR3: CASSYSGDNRWNTEVFF
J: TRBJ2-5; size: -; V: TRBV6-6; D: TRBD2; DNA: TGTGCCAGCATTAGCGGGAAATGGGAAGAGACCCAGTACTTC; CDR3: CASISGKWEETQYF
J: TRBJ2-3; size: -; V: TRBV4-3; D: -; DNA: TGCGCCAGCAGCCCGGGACATAGGAATCAGCCCCAGTATTTT; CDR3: CASSPGHRNQPQYF
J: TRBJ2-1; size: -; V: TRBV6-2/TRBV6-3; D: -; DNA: TGTGCAAGCAGTAACACCCGCAACAATGAGCAGTTCTTC; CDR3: CASSNTRNNEQFF
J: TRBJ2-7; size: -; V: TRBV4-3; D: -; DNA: TGCGCCAGCAGCCAAGCTCCCCTCGAGACTTGCGGGTCGTACGAGCAGTATTTC; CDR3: CASSQAPLETCGSYEQYF
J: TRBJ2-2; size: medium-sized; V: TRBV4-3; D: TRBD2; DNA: TGCGCCAGCAGCCAAGGGAGAGCGGGAGGTCCCGGGGAGCTGTTTTTT; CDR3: CASSQGRAGGPGELFF
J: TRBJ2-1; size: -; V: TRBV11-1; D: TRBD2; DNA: TGCGCCAGCATGACCGGGACTAGTGGTTACAATGAGCAGTTCTTC; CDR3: CASMTGTSGYNEQFF
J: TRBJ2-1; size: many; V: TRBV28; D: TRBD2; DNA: TGTGCCAGCAGCTCGCCGGGACTAGCGACCAATGAGCAGTTCTTC; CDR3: CASSSPGLATNEQFF